The 17 T cell receptor beta chains below were found in one sample sequenced in a study of T cells in localized non-small cell lung cancer (dated by TCRdb to the early 2020s). The library was obtained by the immunoSEQ multiplex PCR assay. TCRdb retrieved this table from immuneACCESS and kept in-frame rearrangements only. Not all clones are present; in checked studies, unresolved V genes account for under half, and no reason is known for the remainder. The sample table contains tens of thousands of clones; only one count was recorded for 85% to 90% of them. Roughly 1.9% of the sample belongs to the ten largest clones. The source material was peripheral blood, sampled before any cancer treatment. The receptors derive from a woman aged 35 to 70 with stage I lung adenocarcinoma.

The rearrangement joins TRBV6-5 to TRBJ1-2; no clear D gene. Trimming took off 6 bases at V and 3 bases at J, with 8 bases between the two ends. The CDR3 spans 12 residues. The V gene's germline CDR1 is MNHEY and CDR2 SVGAGI. The CDR3 DNA reads as TGTGCCAGCAGCCGCGATGACTATGGCTACACCTTC. Amino acids: CASSRDDYGYTF.

The chain couples TRBV27 to TRBJ2-1, with 7 bases matching TRBD2. V was pared by 3 bases and J by 6 bases, with 11 bases of the junction left unmatched. Germline assignment: CDR1 MNHEY and CDR2 SMNVEV (reference sequence). This CDR3 is built from 16 residues. The DNA of the CDR3 is TGTGCCAGCAGTTTGATCGGCGGGAGTGGGACCAATGAGCAGTTCTTC. Translating gives CASSLIGGSGTNEQFF.

This clone was seen just once. This chain uses TRBV19 with TRBJ2-1; no firm D call. V lost 6 bases to trimming and J lost 0 bases, with 12 bases between them. Per the germline V gene, CDR1 is LNHDA and CDR2 is SQIVND (reference sequence). This CDR3 region has 15 residues. CDR3 protein: CASSVQFGSYNEQFF. Written as DNA, the CDR3 is TGTGCCAGTAGCGTTCAGTTCGGCTCCTACAATGAGCAGTTCTTC.

This clone was observed a single time. The chain carries TRBV29-1 and TRBJ2-3, with D possibly being TRBD2 (6 bases). V was shortened by 2 bases and J by 6 bases, with 9 bases between the two germline ends. Looked up from germline, CDR1 is SQVTM and CDR2 is ANQGSEA. This CDR3 is 12 amino acids long. CDR3 loop: CSVELAFDTQYF. DNA of the CDR3: TGCAGCGTTGAACTAGCGTTCGATACGCAGTATTTT.

The V call is TRBV28, the J call TRBJ2-2; TRBD2 matches 8 bases. Trimming at V came to 0 bases and at J to 3 bases, leaving 9 bases not matched to a gene. The CDR3 runs to 18 residues. The germline gives CDR1 MDHEN, CDR2 SYDVKM. CDR3 loop: CASSLWAGRREDTGELFF. The CDR3 DNA reads as TGTGCCAGCAGTTTATGGGCCGGGCGGCGGGAGGACACCGGGGAGCTGTTTTTT.

The chain combines TRBV19 with TRBJ1-1, with TRBD1 matching 8 bases. Germline assignment: CDR1 LNHDA and CDR2 SQIVND (reference sequence). V gave up 11 bases and J gave up 4 bases; unmatched junction bases: 15. The CDR3 has 15 amino acids. Written as DNA, the CDR3 is TGTGCCTCGAGGATTGACAGGGGAATAATCACTGAAGCTTTCTTT. This sequence encodes CASRIDRGIITEAFF.

This rearrangement joins TRBV10-2 to TRBJ1-2, with TRBD1 as a possible D gene (5 bases). The CDR3 is 16 amino acids. Looked up from germline, CDR1 is WSHSY and CDR2 is SAAADI. Trimming stripped 4 bases from V and 4 bases from J, with 19 bases between. DNA for the CDR3: TGCGCCAGCAGTGCCGATCAATGGCAGGGTCCCTATGGCTACACCTTC. Its translation: CASSADQWQGPYGYTF.

The rearrangement uses TRBV29-1 and TRBJ2-3; D remains unclear. Trimming removed 2 bases from V and 2 bases from J, with 14 bases in between. CDR1 is SQVTM, CDR2 ANQGSEA, per germline. CDR3 length: 15 residues. CDR3 loop: CSVESTPGDTDTQYF. The CDR3 DNA reads as TGCAGCGTTGAAAGTACCCCCGGAGACACAGATACGCAGTATTTT.

V usage is TRBV9 and J usage is TRBJ1-2; D ambiguous. The CDR3 contains 14 residues. The V and J ends lost 0 bases and 4 bases respectively, with 10 bases between them. Per germline, CDR1 SGDLS and CDR2 YYNGEE. The CDR3 bases are TGTGCCAGCAGCGTAGAGGGCGAGGGCTATGGCTACACCTTC. It codes for CASSVEGEGYGYTF.

The chain recombines TRBV5-8 with TRBJ2-7; no definite D call. CDR3 length equals 11 residues. V was trimmed by 2 bases and J by 1 base, leaving 1 base between them. Germline V CDR1 and CDR2: SGHTS, YDEGEE. CDR3 loop: CASSFSYEQYF. The CDR3 DNA is TGTGCCAGCAGCTTTTCCTACGAGCAGTACTTC.

This clone was observed once. V gene TRBV7-6 combines with J gene TRBJ2-3, with 9 bases aligning to TRBD2. The CDR3 covers 14 residues. Losses at the gene ends were 3 bases for V and 5 bases for J; bases not matched to a gene: 3. CDR1 SGHVS and CDR2 FNYEAQ come from the germline V gene. DNA for the CDR3: TGTGCCAGCAGCTTCGGCGGGGGGGGAGATACGCAGTATTTT. The encoded protein is CASSFGGGGDTQYF.

The chain has TRBV6-5 and TRBJ2-7; D possibly corresponds to TRBD2 (5 bases). The V gene lost 6 bases and the J gene lost 7 bases, with 10 bases spanning the gap. The germline V gene has CDR1 MNHEY and CDR2 SVGAGI. The CDR3 consists of 11 residues. CDR3 loop: CASRGVREQYF. The CDR3 DNA reads TGTGCCAGCAGGGGAGTGAGGGAGCAGTACTTC.

This clone was detected only a few times. The chain recombines TRBV29-1 with TRBJ2-3, with 9 bases aligning to TRBD2. Germline loops: CDR1 SQVTM, CDR2 ANQGSEA. The V segment lost 6 bases and the J segment 1 base; nucleotides outside the gene matches: 2. This CDR3 region has 13 residues. CDR3 residues: CSVRTSGTDTQYF. CDR3 nucleotides: TGCAGCGTACGGACTAGCGGCACAGATACGCAGTATTTT.

This clone was counted only a few times. V and J are TRBV10-1 and TRBJ2-7; a possible D gene is TRBD1 (5 bases). The length of the CDR3 is 13 residues. The germline CDR1 and CDR2 sequences are WNHNN and SYGVQD (reference sequence). V lost 4 bases and J 7 bases, leaving 14 bases between the germline ends. The CDR3 bases are TGCGCCAGCAGTGTGGGGATAGGGGTAGAGCAGTACTTC. Translation: CASSVGIGVEQYF.

This rearrangement joins TRBV28 to TRBJ1-4; 10 bases match TRBD1. Losses at the gene ends were 4 bases for V and 6 bases for J; bases not matched to a gene: 8. Per the germline V gene, CDR1 is MDHEN and CDR2 is SYDVKM. The CDR3 is 16 amino acids. The CDR3, as DNA: TGTGCCAGCAGTTCCCGACAGGGGGCAGGGGATGAAAAACTGTTTTTT. Translated: CASSSRQGAGDEKLFF.

With respect to this clone: Its ends do not fully match the called genes, so a read error is possible. The chain links TRBV7-9 to TRBJ2-7; 8 bases align to TRBD1. The CDR3 totals 16 residues. Germline CDR1 and CDR2: SEHNR and FQNEAQ (reference sequence). This chain's CDR3 is CASSLAVEVTGGLQYF. CDR3 nucleotide sequence: TGTGCCAGCAGCCTAGCCGTCGAAGTTACAGGGGGTTTGCAGTACTTC.

The V and J genes are TRBV5-1 and TRBJ2-5; the D gene is possibly TRBD2 (5 bases). The CDR3 totals 16 residues. Per germline, CDR1 SGHRS and CDR2 YFSETQ. V was clipped by 4 bases and J by 5 bases, with 21 bases between them. The CDR3 bases are TGCGCCAGCAGCCCCACCCTAGGACTTATAGTTGAGACCCAGTACTTC. Translating gives CASSPTLGLIVETQYF.